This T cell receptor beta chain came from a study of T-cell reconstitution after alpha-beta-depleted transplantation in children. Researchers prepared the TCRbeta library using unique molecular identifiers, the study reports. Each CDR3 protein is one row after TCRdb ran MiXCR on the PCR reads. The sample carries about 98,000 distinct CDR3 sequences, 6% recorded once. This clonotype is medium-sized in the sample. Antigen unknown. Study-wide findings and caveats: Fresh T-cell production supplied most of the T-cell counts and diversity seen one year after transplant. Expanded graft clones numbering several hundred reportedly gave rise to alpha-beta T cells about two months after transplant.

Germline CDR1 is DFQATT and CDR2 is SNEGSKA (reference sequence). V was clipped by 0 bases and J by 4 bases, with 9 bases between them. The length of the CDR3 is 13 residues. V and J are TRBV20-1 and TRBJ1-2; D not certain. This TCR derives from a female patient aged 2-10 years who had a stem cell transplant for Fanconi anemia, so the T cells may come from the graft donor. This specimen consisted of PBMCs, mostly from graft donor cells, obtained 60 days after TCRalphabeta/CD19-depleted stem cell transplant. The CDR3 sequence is CSARESHPYGYTF. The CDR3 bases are TGCAGTGCTAGAGAGAGTCATCCCTATGGCTACACCTTC.